The clone carrying this T cell receptor (beta chain) was detected many times. Its target is not known. These data originate in a study of identical twins. Study-level findings and limits: Models underestimated how often monozygotic twins shared out-of-frame TCR alpha. The abundant beta clonotypes from cord blood had fewer insertions, and memory repertoires had none of this. Invariant MAIT and iNKT cells could partly confound zero-insertion analyses. In drawing conclusions, the study used cross-sectional statistical analysis and did not follow the same donors.

The CDR3 contains 15 residues. With V trimmed by 6 bases and J by 10 bases, 13 bases remained unmatched. A single record per CDR3 protein comes from TCRdb applying MiXCR to the 5' RACE reads. This sample has about 260,000 distinct CDR3 sequences; 7% occur once, and the top ten carry 3.6%. The data were also submitted as part of a second study, on yellow fever vaccine responses in identical twins.

This TCR derives from a woman under 30 in good health. The sample comprised memory (CD45RO+) T cells sorted from blood. The rearrangement uses TRBV12-3 or TRBV12-4 and TRBJ2-1; TRBD1 aligns across 9 bases. DNA of the CDR3: TGTGCCAGCAGAAGTACCGGGACAGGGACCTACGAGCAGTTCTTC. It is translated as CASRSTGTGTYEQFF.